These T cell receptor beta chains were read from a single sample in a study of Ad26.COV2.S vaccination and SARS-CoV-2 variants. Some clones are missing from TCRdb's copy, which holds only in-frame ones; the method was immunoSEQ multiplex PCR. This repertoire shows some 340,000 clones, around four fifths found once; its top ten account for 2.1%. The specimen was peripheral blood, collected in a trial of Ad26.COV2.S vaccine versus placebo. All receptors derive from a person aged 18-60 years who received the Ad26.COV2.S COVID-19 vaccine or a placebo. Each CDR3 is given with its conserved first and last residue. D genes are given only for firm matches. Clone size, where shown, is once, few, many, or a class for clones that have expanded.

TRBV2,TRBJ2-5,NA,NA,CASSDNKGTQYF,TGTGCCAGCAGTGATAATAAGGGGACCCAGTACTTC
TRBV5-1,TRBJ2-3,NA,NA,CASSLLAVTDTQYF,TGCGCCAGCAGCCTGTTAGCGGTCACAGATACGCAGTATTTT
TRBV6-1,TRBJ2-7,NA,NA,CASSDWGAPYEQYF,TGTGCCAGCAGTGATTGGGGGGCCCCCTACGAGCAGTACTTC
TRBV6-5,TRBJ1-2,NA,NA,CASSSRTLVGGYTF,TGTGCCAGCAGCTCTCGGACGTTAGTAGGTGGCTACACCTTC
TRBV30,TRBJ2-1,NA,NA,CACSPASHEQFF,TGTGCCTGCTCTCCCGCCAGCCATGAGCAGTTCTTC
TRBV9,TRBJ2-2,once,TRBD1,CASSVGQGALNTGELFF,TGTGCCAGCAGCGTAGGACAGGGGGCCTTGAACACCGGGGAGCTGTTTTTT
TRBV9,TRBJ1-2,once,TRBD1,CASSPRTGGAYGYTF,TGTGCCAGCAGCCCCCGGACAGGGGGCGCCTATGGCTACACCTTC
TRBV25-1,TRBJ1-1,NA,NA,CASSGGGRTEAFF,TGTGCCAGCAGCGGGGGGGGCCGGACTGAAGCTTTCTTT
TRBV2,TRBJ2-5,NA,NA,CASSDSRSAEETQYF,TGTGCCAGCAGTGATAGTCGGTCCGCTGAAGAGACCCAGTACTTC
TRBV18,TRBJ2-5,NA,NA,CASSPPAPQETQYF,TGTGCCAGCTCACCACCGGCGCCTCAAGAGACCCAGTACTTC
TRBV4-1,TRBJ1-2,once,TRBD1,CASSQDDRGVYGYTF,TGCGCCAGCAGCCAAGATGACAGGGGGGTCTATGGCTACACCTTC
TRBV4-1,TRBJ1-3,NA,NA,CASSQAHASLATLSGNTIYF,TGCGCCAGCAGCCAAGCCCACGCATCCCTAGCCACTCTCTCTGGAAACACCATATATTTT
TRBV5-4,TRBJ1-2,many,TRBD1,CASSKTGSGYTF,TGTGCCAGCAGTAAGACAGGGTCTGGCTACACCTTC
TRBV2,TRBJ2-5,NA,TRBD2,CASSVTAGGETQYF,TGTGCCAGCAGTGTAACAGCGGGGGGAGAGACCCAGTACTTC
TRBV6-5,TRBJ2-7,NA,NA,CASGTQISSYEQYF,TGTGCCAGTGGGACACAAATAAGCTCCTACGAGCAGTACTTC
TRBV19,TRBJ1-1,few,TRBD1,CASRLGQLNTEAFF,TGTGCCAGTAGGCTGGGACAGCTGAACACTGAAGCTTTCTTT
TRBV5-1,TRBJ1-6,NA,NA,CASSLGPNSPLHF,TGCGCCAGCAGCTTGGGGCCGAACTCACCCCTCCACTTT
TRBV19,TRBJ1-4,NA,NA,CATKGGLLTNEKLFF,TGTGCCACGAAAGGGGGGCTTTTAACTAATGAAAAACTGTTTTTT
TRBV3-1/TRBV3-2,TRBJ1-2,NA,NA,CASSLGQSYGYTF,TGTGCCAGCAGCCTCGGACAGTCCTATGGCTACACCTTC
TRBV27,TRBJ1-1,NA,NA,CASSLSRRGGMNTEAFF,TGTGCCAGCAGTTTATCGAGGAGAGGGGGGATGAACACTGAAGCTTTCTTT
TRBV5-6,TRBJ1-2,NA,TRBD1,CASSLWGQGASGYTF,TGTGCCAGCAGCTTGTGGGGACAGGGGGCGTCTGGCTACACCTTC
TRBV24-1,TRBJ1-4,NA,TRBD1,CATSEPGQGTTNEKLFF,TGTGCCACCAGTGAACCGGGACAGGGGACCACTAATGAAAAACTGTTTTTT
TRBV29-1,TRBJ2-5,NA,NA,CSVSPGRRETQYF,TGCAGCGTGTCCCCGGGACGTCGAGAGACCCAGTACTTC
TRBV5-6,TRBJ2-6,NA,NA,CASSFGQGYSGANVLTF,TGTGCCAGCAGCTTTGGTCAGGGCTACTCTGGGGCCAACGTCCTGACTTTC
TRBV6-5,TRBJ2-7,NA,TRBD1,CASSPTGGYEQYF,TGTGCCAGCAGCCCGACAGGGGGCTACGAGCAGTACTTC
TRBV3-1/TRBV3-2,TRBJ2-7,NA,TRBD1,CASSQWTGADVAEQYF,TGTGCCAGCAGCCAGTGGACAGGGGCCGACGTAGCCGAGCAGTACTTC
TRBV2,TRBJ1-5,NA,NA,CASRSRGTGNQPQHF,TGTGCCAGCAGGAGCAGGGGAACGGGCAATCAGCCCCAGCATTTT
TRBV28,TRBJ1-1,NA,NA,CASGGGWTEAFF,TGTGCCAGCGGGGGTGGGTGGACTGAAGCTTTCTTT
TRBV4-2,TRBJ1-4,NA,TRBD1,CASSLKDRAGEKLFF,TGTGCCAGCAGCTTAAAGGACAGGGCGGGCGAAAAACTGTTTTTT
TRBV5-5,TRBJ1-5,NA,NA,CASSPRQESQPQHF,TGTGCCAGCAGCCCAAGACAGGAAAGTCAGCCCCAGCATTTT
TRBV6-5,TRBJ1-5,NA,TRBD1,CASRRGQDPILAQHF,TGTGCCAGCAGGAGGGGACAGGACCCGATATTGGCCCAGCATTTT
TRBV3-1/TRBV3-2,TRBJ2-5,NA,NA,CASSQHPGGGETQYF,TGTGCCAGCAGCCAGCACCCCGGGGGTGGGGAGACCCAGTACTTC
TRBV13,TRBJ2-3,NA,NA,CASSPAWDHESTDTQYF,TGTGCCAGCAGCCCCGCCTGGGACCACGAAAGCACAGATACGCAGTATTTT
TRBV5-5,TRBJ2-1,NA,NA,CASSIQGPGSNEQFF,TGTGCCAGCAGCATACAGGGTCCGGGGTCTAATGAGCAGTTCTTC
TRBV14,TRBJ2-3,once,TRBD1,CASSLLPGQGRADTQYF,TGTGCCAGCAGCCTACTTCCGGGACAGGGACGGGCAGATACGCAGTATTTT
TRBV10-1,TRBJ2-7,NA,NA,CSQGGGPMEYEQYF,TGCTCACAAGGGGGGGGGCCGATGGAGTACGAGCAGTACTTC
TRBV7-3,TRBJ2-2,NA,NA,CASSLQGRDTGELFF,TGTGCCAGCAGCTTACAGGGCCGCGACACCGGGGAGCTGTTTTTT
TRBV28,TRBJ1-1,NA,NA,CASSGQRNSEAFF,TGTGCCAGCAGTGGACAGCGCAATTCTGAAGCTTTCTTT
TRBV7-3,TRBJ1-1,NA,NA,CASSPRRGLTEAFF,TGTGCCAGCAGCCCGCGGAGGGGTTTAACTGAAGCTTTCTTT
TRBV5-6,TRBJ2-3,NA,NA,CASRWKNWGGTDTQYF,TGTGCCAGCAGATGGAAGAACTGGGGCGGCACAGATACGCAGTATTTT
TRBV28,TRBJ1-2,once,NA,CASSLTGLWNGYTF,TGTGCCAGCAGTTTAACGGGGCTTTGGAATGGCTACACCTTC
TRBV4-2,TRBJ2-5,NA,TRBD2,CASSRAGEGETQYF,TGTGCCAGCAGTCGAGCGGGGGAGGGGGAGACCCAGTACTTC
TRBV7-9,TRBJ2-2,NA,TRBD1,CASSLTGTGAGELFF,TGTGCCAGCAGCTTAACCGGGACAGGGGCCGGGGAGCTGTTTTTT
TRBV3-1/TRBV3-2,TRBJ2-1,NA,TRBD1,CASSHYTGVDNEQFF,TGTGCCAGCAGCCATTATACAGGGGTGGACAATGAGCAGTTCTTC
TRBV7-8,TRBJ1-2,NA,TRBD1,CASSARSGGSIYGYTF,TGTGCCAGCAGCGCTAGGTCAGGGGGTTCGATCTATGGCTACACCTTC
TRBV18,TRBJ2-5,NA,NA,CASSPPERETQYF,TGTGCCAGCTCACCACCAGAGCGAGAGACCCAGTACTTC
TRBV2,TRBJ1-5,few,NA,CASSEQGNQPQHF,TGTGCCAGCAGTGAGCAGGGCAATCAGCCCCAGCATTTT
TRBV5-8,TRBJ1-6,NA,TRBD1,CASSFFGTAARPLHF,TGTGCCAGCAGCTTTTTCGGGACAGCTGCTAGGCCCCTCCACTTT
TRBV3-1/TRBV3-2,TRBJ1-4,NA,TRBD1,CASGPQGGRLFF,TGTGCCAGCGGTCCACAGGGGGGGAGGCTGTTTTTT
TRBV19,TRBJ1-1,once,TRBD1,CAGPEDRENTEAFF,TGTGCCGGACCAGAGGACAGGGAAAACACTGAAGCTTTCTTT
TRBV7-6,TRBJ1-6,NA,NA,CASSLGGAGFGSPLHF,TGTGCCAGCAGCTTAGGGGGGGCAGGGTTTGGATCACCCCTCCACTTT
TRBV6-2/TRBV6-3,TRBJ1-5,NA,NA,CASSYRQLDQPQHF,TGTGCCAGCAGTTACCGACAGCTCGACCAGCCCCAGCATTTT
TRBV5-1,TRBJ2-1,NA,TRBD2,CASGESGDAYNEQFF,TGCGCCAGCGGCGAAAGCGGGGACGCCTACAATGAGCAGTTCTTC
TRBV29-1,TRBJ2-7,NA,TRBD1,CSVRWDSYEQYF,TGCAGCGTCCGATGGGACAGCTACGAGCAGTACTTC
TRBV21-1,TRBJ2-5,NA,NA,CASNPPRDRPAETQYF,TGTGCCAGCAATCCCCCCAGGGATCGGCCCGCCGAGACCCAGTACTTC
TRBV30,TRBJ2-1,NA,NA,CAWKPYWGGAFNEQFF,TGTGCCTGGAAGCCCTATTGGGGGGGGGCATTCAATGAGCAGTTCTTC
TRBV7-2,TRBJ2-2,NA,NA,CASSHNTGELFF,TGTGCCAGCAGCCACAACACCGGGGAGCTGTTTTTT